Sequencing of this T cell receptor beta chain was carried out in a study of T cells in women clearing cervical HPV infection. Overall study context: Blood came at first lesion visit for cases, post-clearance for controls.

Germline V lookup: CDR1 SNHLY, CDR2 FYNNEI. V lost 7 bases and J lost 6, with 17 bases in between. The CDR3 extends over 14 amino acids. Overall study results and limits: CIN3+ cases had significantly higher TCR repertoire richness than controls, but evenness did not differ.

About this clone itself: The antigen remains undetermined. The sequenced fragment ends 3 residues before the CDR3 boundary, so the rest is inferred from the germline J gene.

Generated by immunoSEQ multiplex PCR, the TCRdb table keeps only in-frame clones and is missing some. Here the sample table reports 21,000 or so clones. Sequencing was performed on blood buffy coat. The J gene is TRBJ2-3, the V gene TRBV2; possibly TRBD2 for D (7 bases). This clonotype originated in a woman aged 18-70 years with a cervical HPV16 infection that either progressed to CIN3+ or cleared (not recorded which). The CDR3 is CASTGGSEADTQYF. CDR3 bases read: TGTGCCAGCACGGGGGGCAGCGAGGCGGATACG.